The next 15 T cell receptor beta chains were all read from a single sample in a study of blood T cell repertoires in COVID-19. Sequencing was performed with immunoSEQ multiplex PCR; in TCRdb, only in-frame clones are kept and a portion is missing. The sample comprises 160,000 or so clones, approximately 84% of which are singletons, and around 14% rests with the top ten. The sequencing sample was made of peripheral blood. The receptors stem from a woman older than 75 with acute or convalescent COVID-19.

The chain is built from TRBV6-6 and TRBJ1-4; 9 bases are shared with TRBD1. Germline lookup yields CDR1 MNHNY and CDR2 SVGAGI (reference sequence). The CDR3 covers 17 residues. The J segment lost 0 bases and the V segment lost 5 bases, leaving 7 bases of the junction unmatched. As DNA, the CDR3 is TGTGCCAGCAGTCACCGACAGGGGGGGACAACTAATGAAAAACTGTTTTTT. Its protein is CASSHRQGGTTNEKLFF.

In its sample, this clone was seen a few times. The CDR3 DNA reads as TGCGCCAGCAGGTCCGGGACAGGCTTCTCTGGGGCCAACGTCCTGACTTTC. Residues: CASRSGTGFSGANVLTF. The chain has TRBV5-1 and TRBJ2-6, with 8 bases lining up with TRBD1. V lost 5 bases and J lost 0; bases outside the gene matches: 7. CDR3 length: 17 residues. The germline CDR1 and CDR2 sequences are SGHRS and YFSETQ.

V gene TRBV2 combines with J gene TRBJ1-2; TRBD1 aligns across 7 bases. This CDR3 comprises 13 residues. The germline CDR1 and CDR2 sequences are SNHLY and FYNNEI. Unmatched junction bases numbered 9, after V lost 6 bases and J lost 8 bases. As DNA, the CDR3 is TGTGCCAGCAGCTCGGACAGGAGGAGAGGCTACACCTTC. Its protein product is CASSSDRRRGYTF.

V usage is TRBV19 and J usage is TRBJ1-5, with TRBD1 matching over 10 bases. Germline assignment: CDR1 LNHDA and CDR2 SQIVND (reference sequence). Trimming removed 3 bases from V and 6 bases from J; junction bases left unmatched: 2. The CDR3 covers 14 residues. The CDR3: CASSIDRGRQPQHF. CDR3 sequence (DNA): TGTGCCAGTAGTATCGACAGGGGGCGTCAGCCCCAGCATTTT.

The chain's CDR3 is CASSKTGGETQYF. The CDR3 coding sequence is TGTGCCAGCAGCAAGACAGGGGGAGAGACCCAGTACTTC. V and J are TRBV11-3 and TRBJ2-5; 9 bases line up with TRBD1. CDR1 and CDR2 from the germline V gene are SGHNT and YENEEA. V dropped 5 bases and J dropped 4; count of bases not matched to a gene: 2. This CDR3 comprises 13 residues.

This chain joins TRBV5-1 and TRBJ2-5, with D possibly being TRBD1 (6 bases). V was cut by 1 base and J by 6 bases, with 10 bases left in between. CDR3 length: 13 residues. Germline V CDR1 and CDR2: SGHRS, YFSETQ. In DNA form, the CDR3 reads TGCGCCAGCAGCTTGACCCAGGGGAAGACCCAGTACTTC. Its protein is CASSLTQGKTQYF.

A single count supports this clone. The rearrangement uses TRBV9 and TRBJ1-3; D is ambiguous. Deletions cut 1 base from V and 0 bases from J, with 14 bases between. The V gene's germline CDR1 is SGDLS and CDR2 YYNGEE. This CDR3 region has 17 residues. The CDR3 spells CASSVSPNSPSGNTIYF. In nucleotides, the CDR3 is TGTGCCAGCAGCGTATCCCCAAACAGTCCCTCTGGAAACACCATATATTTT.

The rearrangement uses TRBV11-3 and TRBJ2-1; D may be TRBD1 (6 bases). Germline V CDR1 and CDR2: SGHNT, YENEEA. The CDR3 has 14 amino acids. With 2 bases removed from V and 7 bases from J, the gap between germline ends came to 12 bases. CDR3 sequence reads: CASSLMGAENEQFF. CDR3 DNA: TGTGCCAGCAGCTTAATGGGGGCAGAGAATGAGCAGTTCTTC.

CDR3 nucleotide sequence: TGTGCCAGCAGCCCCCTTTTTTCTGCTGAAGCTTTCTTT. The encoded protein is CASSPLFSAEAFF. The V call is TRBV3-1 (or the pseudogene TRBV3-2), the J call TRBJ1-1; D unclear. This CDR3 has 13 residues. The V gene's germline CDR1 is LGHDT and CDR2 YNNKEL (reference sequence). V lost 4 bases and J 6 bases, leaving 12 bases between the germline ends.

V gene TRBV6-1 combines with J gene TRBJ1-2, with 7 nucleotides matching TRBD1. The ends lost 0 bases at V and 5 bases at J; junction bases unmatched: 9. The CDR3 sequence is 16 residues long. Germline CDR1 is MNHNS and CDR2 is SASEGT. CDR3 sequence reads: CASSEALWTGWYGYTF. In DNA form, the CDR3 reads TGTGCCAGCAGTGAAGCCCTTTGGACAGGATGGTATGGCTACACCTTC.

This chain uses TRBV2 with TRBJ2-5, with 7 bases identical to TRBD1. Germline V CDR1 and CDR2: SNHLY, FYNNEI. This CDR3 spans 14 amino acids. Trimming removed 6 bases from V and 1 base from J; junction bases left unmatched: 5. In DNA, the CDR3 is TGTGCCAGCAGCGAGGACAGGTCCCAAGAGACCCAGTACTTC. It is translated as CASSEDRSQETQYF.

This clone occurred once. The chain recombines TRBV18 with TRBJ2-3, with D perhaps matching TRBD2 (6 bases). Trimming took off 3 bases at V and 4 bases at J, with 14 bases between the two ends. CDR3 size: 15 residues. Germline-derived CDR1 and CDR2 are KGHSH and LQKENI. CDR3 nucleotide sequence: TGTGCCAGCTCACCCCGGGACTCTTGGGCAGATACGCAGTATTTT. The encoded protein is CASSPRDSWADTQYF.

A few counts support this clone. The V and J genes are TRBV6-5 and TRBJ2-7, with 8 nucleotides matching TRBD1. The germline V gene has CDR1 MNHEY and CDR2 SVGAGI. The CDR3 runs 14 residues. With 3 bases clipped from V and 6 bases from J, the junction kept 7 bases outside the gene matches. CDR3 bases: TGTGCCAGCAGTTATCAACAGGGGGGTTTCGAGCAGTACTTC. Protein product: CASSYQQGGFEQYF.

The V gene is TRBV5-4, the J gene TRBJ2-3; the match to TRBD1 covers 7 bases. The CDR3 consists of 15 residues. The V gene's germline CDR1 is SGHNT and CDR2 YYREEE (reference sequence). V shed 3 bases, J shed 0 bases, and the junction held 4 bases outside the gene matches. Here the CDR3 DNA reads TGTGCCAGCAGCTGGGACAGTACTAGCACAGATACGCAGTATTTT. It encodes CASSWDSTSTDTQYF.

The CDR3 DNA follows: TGTGCCAGCAGCTTTGGGACTAGCGGGAGAGTCGGGCAGTATTTT. Translation: CASSFGTSGRVGQYF. V gene TRBV13 combines with J gene TRBJ2-3, with 14 bases lining up with TRBD2. Germline V gene data show CDR1 as PRHDT and CDR2 as FYEKMQ (reference sequence). This CDR3 comprises 15 residues. J was trimmed by 11 bases and V by 3 bases; bases with no gene match: 7.